This T cell receptor beta chain was obtained from a study of blood T cell repertoires in COVID-19. Study details: Collection of acute and convalescent COVID-19 samples took place in the United States, Italy and Spain. PBMCs, B-cell-depleted T cells, or T cells provided the cDNA or gDNA that made up the material.

The CDR3 is 14 residues long. Germline CDR1 reads SGHTS; CDR2 reads YDEGEE. The ends were cut back, 0 bases at V and 5 bases at J, with 10 bases in the middle. Original processing methods: It was from reference gene primer amplification that nucleated cell counts were estimated. Some clones are missing from TCRdb's copy, which holds only in-frame ones; the method was immunoSEQ multiplex PCR. V, J and clone size were drawn from that table, and D and trimming were deduced from the DNA. The data show a few hundred thousand clones, more than 65% seen once. Sequencing was carried out using peripheral blood. This TCR was recovered from a woman aged 55-69 years with acute or convalescent COVID-19. The rearrangement links TRBV5-8 to TRBJ2-3, with D possibly TRBD1 on 6 matching bases. For the CDR3, the DNA is TGTGCCAGCAGCTTGGGGGGGCGTGAAGATACGCAGTATTTT. Translation gives CASSLGGREDTQYF.